The source of this T cell receptor beta chain is a study of CD8+ T cells in alopecia areata. V gave up 3 bases and J gave up 6 bases; unmatched junction bases: 7. The CDR3 extends over 14 amino acids. Germline V gene sequence: CDR1 MGHDK, CDR2 SYGVNS. The treatment was: oral pan-JAK inhibitor, 5-10 mg twice daily. Study-level results: Scalp clonality, along with expanded CD8+ clones among the top 100, was significantly decreased by tofacitinib.

RNA was extracted and reverse transcribed into cDNA as the sequencing template. Sequencing was performed with immunoSEQ multiplex PCR; in TCRdb, only in-frame clones are kept and a portion is missing. The sample lists 95,000 to 100,000 clones, roughly 56% seen once, with 16% in the top ten. As regards this clone: Its antigen is unknown.

The chain combines TRBV25-1 with TRBJ1-2; TRBD1 matches at 7 bases. The sample consisted of CD8+ T cells sorted from blood, taken around week 55, from a patient treated with tofacitinib. The receptor was derived from a human donor with alopecia areata. The CDR3 region is CASSERGGTDGYTF. In nucleotides, the CDR3 is TGTGCCAGCAGTGAGCGTGGCGGGACAGATGGCTACACCTTC.